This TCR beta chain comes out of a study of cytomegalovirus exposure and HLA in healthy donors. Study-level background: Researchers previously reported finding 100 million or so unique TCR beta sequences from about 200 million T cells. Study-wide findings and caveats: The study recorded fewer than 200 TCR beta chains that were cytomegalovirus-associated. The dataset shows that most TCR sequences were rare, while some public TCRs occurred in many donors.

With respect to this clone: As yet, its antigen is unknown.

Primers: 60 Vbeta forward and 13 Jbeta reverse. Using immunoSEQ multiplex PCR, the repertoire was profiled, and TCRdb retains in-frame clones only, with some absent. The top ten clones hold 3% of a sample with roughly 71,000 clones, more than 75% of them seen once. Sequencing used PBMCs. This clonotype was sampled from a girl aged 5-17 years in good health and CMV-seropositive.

CDR3 protein: CASSYFKGQGRNTEAFF. Here the CDR3 DNA reads TGTGCCAGCAGCTACTTTAAGGGTCAGGGGAGGAACACTGAAGCTTTCTTT. The rearrangement joins TRBV5-4 to TRBJ1-1, with a tentative D call TRBD1 (6 bases). With 3 bases removed from V and 1 base from J, the gap between germline ends came to 19 bases. The CDR3 has 17 residues. Germline assignment: CDR1 SGHNT and CDR2 YYREEE (reference sequence).